This T cell receptor beta chain was sequenced during a study of T cells in tuberculosis. Study-wide results and caveats: T cells binding CD1B-GMM tetramer weakly possibly escaped the sort.

After thawing and overnight rest, PBMC were stained with GMM-loaded CD1B tetramer, viability dye and anti-CD3 for sorting. The lipid loaded on the CD1B tetramers was C32 glucose monomycolate from Rhodococcus equi. PBMC for tetramer sorting were first depleted of CD14-expressing monocytes. There are 14 residues in the CDR3. Germline V lookup: CDR1 GTSNPN, CDR2 SVGIG (reference sequence). V was pared by 2 bases and J by 2 bases, with 3 bases of the junction left unmatched. Sequencing of TCR-alpha and TCR-beta chains was unpaired. Method: immunoSEQ multiplex PCR; TCRdb's copy keeps in-frame clones and lacks some. This table has roughly 92,000 clones, approximately 90% appearing once.

V gene TRBV30 combines with J gene TRBJ2-7; 10 bases fit TRBD2. Sample: CD1b-GMM tetramer-negative cells sorted from PBMCs. The TCR sequence derives from an adult woman with latent tuberculosis. The CDR3 reads CAWSSGGATYEQYF. CDR3 DNA sequence: TGTGCCTGGAGTAGCGGGGGGGCTACCTACGAGCAGTACTTC.